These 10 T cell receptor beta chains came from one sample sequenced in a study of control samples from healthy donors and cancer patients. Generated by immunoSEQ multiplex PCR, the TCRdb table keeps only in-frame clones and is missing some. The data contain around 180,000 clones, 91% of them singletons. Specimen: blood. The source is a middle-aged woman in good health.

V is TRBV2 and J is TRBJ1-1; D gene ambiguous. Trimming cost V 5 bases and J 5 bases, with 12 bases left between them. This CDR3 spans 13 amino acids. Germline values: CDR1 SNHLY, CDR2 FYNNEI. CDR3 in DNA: TGTGCCAGCAGTAGTTGGGGAGGGACTGAAGCTTTCTTT. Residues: CASSSWGGTEAFF.

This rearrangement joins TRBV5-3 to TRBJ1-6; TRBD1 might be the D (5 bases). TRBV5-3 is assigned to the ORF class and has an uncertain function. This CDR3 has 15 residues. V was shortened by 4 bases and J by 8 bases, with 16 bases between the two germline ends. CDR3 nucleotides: TGTGCCAGAAGCCCCGGGGGGGGGTCCCATTCACCCCTCCACTTT. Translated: CARSPGGGSHSPLHF.

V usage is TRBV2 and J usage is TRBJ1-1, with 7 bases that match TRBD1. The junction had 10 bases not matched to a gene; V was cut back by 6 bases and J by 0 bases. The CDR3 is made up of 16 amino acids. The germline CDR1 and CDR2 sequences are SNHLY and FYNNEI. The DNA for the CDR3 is TGTGCCAGCAGGGCCCTAACAGGGGCGATGAACACTGAAGCTTTCTTT. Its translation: CASRALTGAMNTEAFF.

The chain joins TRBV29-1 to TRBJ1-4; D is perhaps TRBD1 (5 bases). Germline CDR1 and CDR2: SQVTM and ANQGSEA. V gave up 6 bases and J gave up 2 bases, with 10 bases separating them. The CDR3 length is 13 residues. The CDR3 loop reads CSVPDITNEKLFF. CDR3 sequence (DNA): TGCAGCGTCCCGGACATTACTAATGAAAAACTGTTTTTT. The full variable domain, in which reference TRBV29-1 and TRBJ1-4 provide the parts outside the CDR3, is SAVISQKPSRDICQRGTSLTIQCQVDSQVTMMFWYRQQPGQSLTLIATANQGSEATYESGFVIDKFPISRPNLTFSTLTVSNMSPEDSSIYLCSVPDITNEKLFFGSGTQLSVL.

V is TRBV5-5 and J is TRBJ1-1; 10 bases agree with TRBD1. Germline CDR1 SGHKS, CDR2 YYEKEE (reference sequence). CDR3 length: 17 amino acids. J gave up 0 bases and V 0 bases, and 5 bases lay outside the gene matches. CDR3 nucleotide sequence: TGTGCCAGCAGCTTGGTCGGGACAGGGGTCATGAACACTGAAGCTTTCTTT. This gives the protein CASSLVGTGVMNTEAFF.

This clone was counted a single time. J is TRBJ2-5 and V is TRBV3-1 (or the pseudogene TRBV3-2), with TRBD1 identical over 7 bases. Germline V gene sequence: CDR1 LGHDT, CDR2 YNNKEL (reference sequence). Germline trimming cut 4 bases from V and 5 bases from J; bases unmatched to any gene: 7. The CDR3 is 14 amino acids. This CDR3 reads CASSRRQGEETQYF. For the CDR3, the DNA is TGTGCCAGCAGCCGAAGACAGGGAGAGGAGACCCAGTACTTC.

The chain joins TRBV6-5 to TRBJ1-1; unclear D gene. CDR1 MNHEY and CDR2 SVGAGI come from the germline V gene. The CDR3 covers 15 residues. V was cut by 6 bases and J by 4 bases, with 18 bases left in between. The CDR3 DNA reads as TGTGCCAGCAGCCCCGGACCAGGAGGTGGCACTGAAGCTTTCTTT. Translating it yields CASSPGPGGGTEAFF.

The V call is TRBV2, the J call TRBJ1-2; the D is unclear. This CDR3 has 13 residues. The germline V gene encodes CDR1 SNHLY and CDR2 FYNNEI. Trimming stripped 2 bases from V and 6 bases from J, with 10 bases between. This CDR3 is CASSERTLNGYTF. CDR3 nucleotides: TGTGCCAGCAGTGAAAGAACGCTGAATGGCTACACCTTC.

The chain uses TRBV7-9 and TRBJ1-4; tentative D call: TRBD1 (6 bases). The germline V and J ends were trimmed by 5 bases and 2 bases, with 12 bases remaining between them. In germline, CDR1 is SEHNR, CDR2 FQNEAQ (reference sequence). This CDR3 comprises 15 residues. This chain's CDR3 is CASSQTGATNEKLFF. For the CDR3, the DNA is TGTGCCAGCAGCCAAACGGGGGCCACTAATGAAAAACTGTTTTTT.

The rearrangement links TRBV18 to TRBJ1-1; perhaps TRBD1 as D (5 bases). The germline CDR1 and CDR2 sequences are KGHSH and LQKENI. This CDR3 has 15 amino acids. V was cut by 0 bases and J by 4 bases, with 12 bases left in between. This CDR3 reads CASSPPETEGTEAFF. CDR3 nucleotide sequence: TGTGCCAGCTCACCACCGGAGACAGAAGGCACTGAAGCTTTCTTT.